Listed below are T cell receptor beta chains from one sample, sequenced in a study of cytomegalovirus exposure and HLA in healthy donors. Profiled with immunoSEQ multiplex PCR; TCRdb holds only in-frame clones, not every one. The repertoire holds approximately 190,000 clones, with about nine tenths as singletons. Sequenced input: PBMCs. Source of these receptors: a man aged 25-40 years in good health and CMV-seronegative. Both conserved end residues are part of each CDR3. D genes are given only for firm matches. A row's size may be missing; if present it is once, few, many or a size class.

size,J,V,length,D,CDR3,DNA
-,TRBJ2-7,TRBV27,14,-,CASSKVWDSDEQYF,TGTGCCAGCAGCAAAGTATGGGACTCCGACGAGCAGTACTTC
-,TRBJ2-6,TRBV13,19,-,CASSSSLTGVGSGANVLTF,TGTGCCAGCAGCTCCTCCTTGACGGGGGTGGGTTCTGGGGCCAACGTCCTGACTTTC
-,TRBJ1-3,TRBV5-1,16,-,CASSPGGGDSGNTIYF,TGCGCCAGCAGCCCGGGAGGGGGGGACTCTGGAAACACCATATATTTT
-,TRBJ2-5,TRBV7-9,12,-,CATQVYQETQYF,TGTGCCACACAGGTGTACCAAGAGACCCAGTACTTC
-,TRBJ2-1,TRBV19,15,-,CASSINGAGNNEQFF,TGTGCCAGTAGTATAAACGGGGCGGGGAACAATGAGCAGTTCTTC
-,TRBJ2-7,TRBV30,13,TRBD1,CAWSGTGFYEQYF,TGTGCCTGGAGTGGGACAGGATTCTACGAGCAGTACTTC
-,TRBJ1-6,TRBV5-1,15,-,CASSLGQGGNSPLHF,TGCGCCAGCAGCTTGGGGCAGGGTGGAAATTCACCCCTCCACTTT
-,TRBJ1-6,TRBV14,15,-,CASSQSKGGGSPLHF,TGTGCCAGCAGCCAATCTAAGGGAGGGGGTTCACCCCTCCACTTT
-,TRBJ1-5,TRBV28,16,-,CASSNRDLLGNQPQHF,TGTGCCAGCAGTAACAGGGACCTACTGGGGAATCAGCCCCAGCATTTT
-,TRBJ2-7,TRBV5-1,16,TRBD1,CASSWGTDRTTYEQYF,TGCGCCAGCAGCTGGGGAACGGACAGGACGACCTACGAGCAGTACTTC
-,TRBJ2-1,TRBV4-1,14,-,CASSQARSDNEQFF,TGCGCCAGCAGCCAAGCTCGTTCAGACAATGAGCAGTTCTTC
-,TRBJ2-7,TRBV5-4,14,TRBD2,CASSFPSGTGEQYF,TGTGCCAGCAGCTTCCCTAGCGGGACTGGCGAGCAGTACTTC
once,TRBJ1-4,TRBV14,14,-,CASSQARGNEKLFF,TGTGCCAGCAGCCAGGCCCGGGGGAATGAAAAACTGTTTTTT
-,TRBJ1-1,TRBV10-3,13,TRBD1,CAIRPRGLTEAFF,TGTGCCATCAGGCCCAGGGGGCTCACTGAAGCTTTCTTT
once,TRBJ2-7,TRBV7-2,13,TRBD1,CASSRTGWYEQYF,TGTGCCAGCAGCCGGACAGGGTGGTACGAGCAGTACTTC
-,TRBJ2-5,TRBV28,16,TRBD2,CASKDLAGLVGETQYF,TGTGCCAGCAAAGATCTAGCGGGGCTGGTCGGAGAGACCCAGTACTTC
-,TRBJ1-1,TRBV5-6,15,TRBD1,CASSYWDTGGAEAFF,TGTGCCAGCAGCTATTGGGACACAGGGGGCGCTGAAGCTTTCTTT
-,TRBJ1-1,TRBV2,16,TRBD1,CASSKEEQGARDEAFF,TGTGCCAGCAGTAAAGAAGAACAGGGGGCGCGGGACGAGGCTTTCTTT
-,TRBJ1-5,TRBV28,14,-,CASSFSGVHQPQHF,TGTGCCAGCAGTTTTTCAGGGGTGCACCAGCCCCAGCATTTT
few,TRBJ1-3,TRBV9,17,-,CASSSHGTWSSGNTIYF,TGTGCCAGCAGCTCTCATGGGACATGGAGCTCTGGAAACACCATATATTTT
-,TRBJ1-1,TRBV19,11,-,CASSMRGPGLF,TGTGCCAGTAGTATGAGAGGGCCTGGGCTCTTT
-,TRBJ2-7,TRBV7-9,13,-,CASSFGGGYEQYF,TGTGCCAGCAGCTTCGGGGGTGGGTACGAGCAGTACTTC
few,TRBJ2-1,TRBV29-1,13,TRBD1,CSQGTAVYNEQFF,TGCAGTCAGGGGACAGCAGTATACAATGAGCAGTTCTTC
-,TRBJ1-4,TRBV6-1,12,-,CASSRLTEKLFF,TGTGCCAGCAGCAGGCTCACTGAAAAACTGTTTTTT
-,TRBJ2-7,TRBV28,12,-,CASFSATYEQYF,TGTGCCAGCTTCAGCGCCACCTACGAGCAGTACTTC
-,TRBJ2-7,TRBV9,16,TRBD2,CASSVGSVAGGYEQYF,TGTGCCAGCAGCGTAGGATCGGTAGCGGGGGGCTACGAGCAGTACTTC
-,TRBJ2-3,TRBV29-1,15,TRBD1,CSGQPGQGISVTQYF,TGCAGCGGCCAGCCGGGACAGGGGATTTCCGTAACGCAGTATTTT
-,TRBJ2-7,TRBV6-5,13,-,CASSRDKTYEQYF,TGTGCCAGCAGTCGGGACAAGACCTACGAGCAGTACTTC
-,TRBJ1-2,TRBV7-9,16,TRBD1,CASSLPTVDRGGGYTF,TGTGCCAGCAGCTTGCCGACGGTGGACAGGGGCGGAGGCTACACCTTC
once,TRBJ2-7,TRBV10-1,15,-,CASSENWEGGREQYF,TGCGCCAGCAGTGAGAACTGGGAGGGGGGGCGGGAGCAGTACTTC
-,TRBJ1-1,TRBV6-6,15,-,CASSYPTGWSTEAFF,TGTGCCAGCAGTTACCCCACAGGGTGGAGCACTGAAGCTTTCTTT
-,TRBJ1-1,TRBV7-9,13,-,CASSLTANTEAFF,TGTGCCAGCAGCTTGACAGCGAACACTGAAGCTTTCTTT
-,TRBJ2-3,TRBV25-1,16,-,CASSEVELGDTDTQYF,TGTGCCAGCAGTGAGGTTGAGCTAGGGGATACAGATACGCAGTATTTT
few,TRBJ1-2,TRBV7-9,13,-,CASGYRTNYGYTF,TGTGCCAGCGGATACAGGACTAACTATGGCTACACCTTC
-,TRBJ1-2,TRBV5-1,16,-,CASSLSSRPPSYGYTF,TGCGCCAGCAGCTTAAGTAGCCGCCCCCCTTCCTATGGCTACACCTTC
few,TRBJ1-1,TRBV11-2,13,-,CASSLTPGSEAFF,TGTGCCAGCAGCTTAACTCCAGGGTCTGAAGCTTTCTTT
-,TRBJ1-3,TRBV9,16,-,CASSVSIGETGNTIYF,TGTGCCAGCAGCGTTAGTATCGGGGAGACCGGAAACACCATATATTTT
-,TRBJ2-5,TRBV6-5,14,TRBD2,CASSTLAGKETQYF,TGTGCCAGCAGTACTTTAGCGGGGAAAGAGACCCAGTACTTC
-,TRBJ2-3,TRBV28,14,-,CASSGGGSTDTQYF,TGTGCCAGCTCGGGTGGCGGGAGCACAGATACGCAGTATTTT
once,TRBJ2-1,TRBV4-1,16,TRBD1,CASSQEHRGVDNEQFF,TGCGCCAGCAGCCAAGAACACAGGGGTGTGGACAATGAGCAGTTCTTC
-,TRBJ1-4,TRBV7-8,16,-,CASSLDREATNEKLFF,TGTGCCAGCAGCTTAGACAGGGAAGCAACTAATGAAAAACTGTTTTTT
-,TRBJ1-4,TRBV19,14,-,CASSPGPAGGELFF,TGTGCCAGTAGTCCAGGACCCGCCGGAGGGGAACTGTTTTTT
-,TRBJ2-7,TRBV2,11,-,CASSPRIEQYF,TGTGCCAGCAGCCCCAGGATCGAGCAGTACTTC